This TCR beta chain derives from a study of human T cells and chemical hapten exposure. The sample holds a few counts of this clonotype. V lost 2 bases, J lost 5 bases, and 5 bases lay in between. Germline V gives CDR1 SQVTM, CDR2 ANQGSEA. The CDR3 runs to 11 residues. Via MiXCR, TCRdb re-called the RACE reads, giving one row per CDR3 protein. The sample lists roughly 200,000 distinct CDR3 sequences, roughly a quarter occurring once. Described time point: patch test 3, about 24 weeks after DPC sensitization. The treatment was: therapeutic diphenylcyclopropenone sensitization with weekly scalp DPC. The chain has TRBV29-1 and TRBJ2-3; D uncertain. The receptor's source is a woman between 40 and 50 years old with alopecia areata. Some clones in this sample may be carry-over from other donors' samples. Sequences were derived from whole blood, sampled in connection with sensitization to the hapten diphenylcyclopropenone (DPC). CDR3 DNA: TGCAGCGTTGAAATGGGAGATACGCAGTATTTT. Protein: CSVEMGDTQYF.